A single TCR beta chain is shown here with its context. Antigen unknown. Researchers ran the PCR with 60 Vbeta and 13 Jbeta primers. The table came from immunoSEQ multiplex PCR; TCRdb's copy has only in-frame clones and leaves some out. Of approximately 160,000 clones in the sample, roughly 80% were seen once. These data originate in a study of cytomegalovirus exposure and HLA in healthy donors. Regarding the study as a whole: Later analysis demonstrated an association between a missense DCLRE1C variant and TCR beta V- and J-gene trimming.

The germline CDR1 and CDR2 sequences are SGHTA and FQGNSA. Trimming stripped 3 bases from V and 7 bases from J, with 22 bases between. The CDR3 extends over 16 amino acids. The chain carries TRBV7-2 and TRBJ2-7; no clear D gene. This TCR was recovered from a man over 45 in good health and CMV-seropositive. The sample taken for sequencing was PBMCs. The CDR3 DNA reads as TGTGCCAGCAGCTTTCGGGTATCGGGTGCTGGGTTAGAGCAGTACTTC. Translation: CASSFRVSGAGLEQYF.